The clone carrying this T cell receptor beta chain was seen only a few times. The data stem from a study of T-cell reconstitution after alpha-beta-depleted transplantation in children. Germline V gene sequence: CDR1 MDHEN, CDR2 SYDVKM. The ends lost 2 bases at V and 1 base at J; junction bases unmatched: 9. The CDR3 covers 19 residues. The TCRbeta library incorporated unique molecular identifiers. Using its own MiXCR run on the PCR reads, TCRdb lists one record per CDR3 protein. This sample has about 500,000 distinct CDR3 sequences; around a third occur once, and the top ten carry 2.4%. The J gene is TRBJ2-7, the V gene TRBV28; the match to TRBD2 covers 15 bases. The material was PBMCs from the stem cell graft donor, obtained from the stem cell graft. The source is a human donor who donated a stem cell graft to a child with aplastic anemia. The CDR3 nucleotides read TGTGCCAGCAGTTTACAGAAGACCGGGACTAGCGGGAGGTCCTACGAGCAGTACTTC. The encoded protein is CASSLQKTGTSGRSYEQYF.